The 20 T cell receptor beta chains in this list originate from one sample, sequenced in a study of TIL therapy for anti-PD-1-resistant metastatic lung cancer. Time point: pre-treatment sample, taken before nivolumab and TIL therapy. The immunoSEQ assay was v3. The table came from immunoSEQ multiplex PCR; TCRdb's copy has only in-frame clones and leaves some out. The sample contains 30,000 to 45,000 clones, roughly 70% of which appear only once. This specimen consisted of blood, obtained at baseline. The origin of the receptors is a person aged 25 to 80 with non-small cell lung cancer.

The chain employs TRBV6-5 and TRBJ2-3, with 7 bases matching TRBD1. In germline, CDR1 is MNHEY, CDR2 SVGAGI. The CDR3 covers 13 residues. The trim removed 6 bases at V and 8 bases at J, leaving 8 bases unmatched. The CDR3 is CASSPIEGATQYF. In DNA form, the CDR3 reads TGTGCCAGCAGCCCCATCGAGGGGGCTACGCAGTATTTT.

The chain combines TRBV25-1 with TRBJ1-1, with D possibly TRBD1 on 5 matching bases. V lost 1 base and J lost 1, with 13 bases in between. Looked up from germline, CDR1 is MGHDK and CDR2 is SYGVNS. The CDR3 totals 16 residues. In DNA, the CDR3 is TGTGCCAGCAGTGAATTGGGTGGCAGGGAGAACACTGAAGCTTTCTTT. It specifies CASSELGGRENTEAFF.

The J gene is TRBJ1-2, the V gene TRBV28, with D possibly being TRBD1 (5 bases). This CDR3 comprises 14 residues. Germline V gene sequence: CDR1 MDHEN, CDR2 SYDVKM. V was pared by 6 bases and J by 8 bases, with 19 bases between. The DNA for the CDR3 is TGTGCCAGCAGACTCCCGACAGCGCCGGGCGGCTACACCTTC. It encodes CASRLPTAPGGYTF.

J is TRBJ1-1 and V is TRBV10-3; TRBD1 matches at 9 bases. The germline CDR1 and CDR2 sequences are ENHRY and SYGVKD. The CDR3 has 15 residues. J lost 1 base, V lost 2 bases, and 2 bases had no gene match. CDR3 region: CAISETGGWNTEAFF. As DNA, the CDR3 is TGTGCCATCAGTGAGACAGGGGGCTGGAACACTGAAGCTTTCTTT.

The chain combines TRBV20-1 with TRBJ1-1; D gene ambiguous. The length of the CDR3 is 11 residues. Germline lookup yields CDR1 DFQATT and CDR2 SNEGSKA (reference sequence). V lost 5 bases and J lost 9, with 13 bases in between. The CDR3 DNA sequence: TGCAGTGCTGTAACCGGGATGAAAGCTTTCTTT. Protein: CSAVTGMKAFF.

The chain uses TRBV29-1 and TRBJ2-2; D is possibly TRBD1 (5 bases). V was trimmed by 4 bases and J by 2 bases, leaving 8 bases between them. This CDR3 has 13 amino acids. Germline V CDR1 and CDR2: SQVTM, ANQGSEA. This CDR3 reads CSVGQGNTGELFF. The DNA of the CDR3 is TGCAGCGTTGGGCAGGGCAACACCGGGGAGCTGTTTTTT.

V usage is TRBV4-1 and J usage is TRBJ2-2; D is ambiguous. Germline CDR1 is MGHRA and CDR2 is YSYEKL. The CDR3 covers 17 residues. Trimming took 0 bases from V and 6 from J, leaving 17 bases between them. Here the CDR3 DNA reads TGCGCCAGCAGCCAAGAGACCTCGACCGTTTTGGCCGGGGAGCTGTTTTTT. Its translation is CASSQETSTVLAGELFF.

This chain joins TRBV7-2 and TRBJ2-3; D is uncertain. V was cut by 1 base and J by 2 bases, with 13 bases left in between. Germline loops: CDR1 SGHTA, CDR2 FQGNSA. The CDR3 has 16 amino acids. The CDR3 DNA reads TGTGCCAGCAGCTTAGGTGTACAGCCGAACACAGATACGCAGTATTTT. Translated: CASSLGVQPNTDTQYF.

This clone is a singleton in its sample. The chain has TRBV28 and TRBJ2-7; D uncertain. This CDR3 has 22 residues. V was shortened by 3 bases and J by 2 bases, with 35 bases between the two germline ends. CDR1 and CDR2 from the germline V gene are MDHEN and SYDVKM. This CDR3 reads CASSFKSARSSNKKAPTYEQYF. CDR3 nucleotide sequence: TGTGCCAGCAGTTTTAAGTCCGCGCGGTCTTCCAATAAGAAGGCGCCTACCTACGAGCAGTACTTC.

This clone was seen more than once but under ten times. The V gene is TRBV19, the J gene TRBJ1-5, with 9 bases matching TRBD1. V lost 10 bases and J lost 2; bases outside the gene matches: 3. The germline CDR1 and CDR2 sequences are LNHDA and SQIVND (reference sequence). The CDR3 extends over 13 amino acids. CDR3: CATRTGGNQPQHF. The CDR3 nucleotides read TGTGCCACCCGGACAGGGGGCAATCAGCCCCAGCATTTT.

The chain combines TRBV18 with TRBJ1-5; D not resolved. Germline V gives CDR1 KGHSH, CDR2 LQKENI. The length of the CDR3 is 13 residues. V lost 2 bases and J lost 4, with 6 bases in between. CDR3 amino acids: CASSPGVNQPQHF. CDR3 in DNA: TGTGCCAGCTCACCAGGGGTTAATCAGCCCCAGCATTTT.

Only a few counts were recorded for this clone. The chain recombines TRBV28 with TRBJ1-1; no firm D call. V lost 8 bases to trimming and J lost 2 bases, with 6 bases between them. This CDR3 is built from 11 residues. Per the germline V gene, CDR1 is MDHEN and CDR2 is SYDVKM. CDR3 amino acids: CASGRNTEAFF. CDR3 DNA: TGTGCCAGCGGCAGAAACACTGAAGCTTTCTTT. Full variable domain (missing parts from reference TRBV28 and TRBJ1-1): DVKVTQSSRYLVKRTGEKVFLECVQDMDHENMFWYRQDPGLGLRLIYFSYDVKMKEKGDIPEGYSVSREKKERFSLILESASTNQTSMYLCASGRNTEAFFGQGTRLTVV.

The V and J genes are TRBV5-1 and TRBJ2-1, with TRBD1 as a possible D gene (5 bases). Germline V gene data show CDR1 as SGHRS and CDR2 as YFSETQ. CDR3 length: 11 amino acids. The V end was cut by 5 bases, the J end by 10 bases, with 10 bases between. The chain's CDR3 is CASSGATEQFF. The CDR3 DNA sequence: TGCGCCAGCAGTGGGGCAACGGAGCAGTTCTTC.

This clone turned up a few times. Here the CDR3 reads CASSPDRNQPQHF. The CDR3 DNA follows: TGTGCCAGCAGTCCCGACAGAAATCAGCCCCAGCATTTT. The rearrangement uses TRBV7-8 and TRBJ1-5; a weak D match, TRBD1 (5 bases). Trimming took 6 bases from V and 4 from J, leaving 10 bases between them. Germline V gives CDR1 SGHVS, CDR2 FQNEAQ. The CDR3 is 13 amino acids.

CDR3 in amino acids: CASSWVGSETQYF. The CDR3, as DNA: TGTGCCAGCAGCTGGGTGGGGTCAGAGACCCAGTACTTC. This chain joins TRBV7-9 and TRBJ2-5, with D unresolved. CDR3 length equals 13 residues. With 4 bases removed from V and 4 bases from J, the gap between germline ends came to 10 bases. Looked up from germline, CDR1 is SEHNR and CDR2 is FQNEAQ (reference sequence).

CDR3 residues: CASSLGQGATGEQFF. DNA of the CDR3: TGTGCCAGCAGCTTGGGACAGGGGGCGACTGGTGAGCAGTTCTTC. The chain has TRBV7-9 and TRBJ2-1; TRBD1 matches at 12 bases. The CDR3 is made up of 15 amino acids. Germline values: CDR1 SEHNR, CDR2 FQNEAQ (reference sequence). Trimming took 3 bases from V and 9 from J; bases not matched to a gene: 6.

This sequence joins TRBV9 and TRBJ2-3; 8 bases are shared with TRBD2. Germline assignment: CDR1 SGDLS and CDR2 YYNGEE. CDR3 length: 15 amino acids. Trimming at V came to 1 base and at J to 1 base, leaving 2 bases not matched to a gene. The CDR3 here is CASSVFSGGTDTQYF. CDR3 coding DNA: TGTGCCAGCAGCGTATTTAGCGGGGGCACAGATACGCAGTATTTT.

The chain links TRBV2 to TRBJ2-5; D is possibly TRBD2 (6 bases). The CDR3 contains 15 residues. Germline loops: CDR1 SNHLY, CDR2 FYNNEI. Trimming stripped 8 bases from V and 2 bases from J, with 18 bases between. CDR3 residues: CASQPRDFVQETQYF. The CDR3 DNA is TGTGCCAGCCAACCGCGGGACTTCGTTCAAGAGACCCAGTACTTC. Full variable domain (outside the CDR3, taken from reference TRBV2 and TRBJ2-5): EPEVTQTPSHQVTQMGQEVILRCVPISNHLYFYWYRQILGQKVEFLVSFYNNEISEKSEIFDDQFSVERPDGSNFTLKIRSTKLEDSAMYFCASQPRDFVQETQYFGPGTRLLVL.

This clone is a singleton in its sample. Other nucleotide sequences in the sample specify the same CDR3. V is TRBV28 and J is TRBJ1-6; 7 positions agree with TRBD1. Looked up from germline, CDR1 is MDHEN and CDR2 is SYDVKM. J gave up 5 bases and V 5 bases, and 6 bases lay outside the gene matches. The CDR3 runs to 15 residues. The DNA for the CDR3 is TGTGCCAGCAGTGAACAGGGGCGAAATAATTCACCCCTCCACTTT. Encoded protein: CASSEQGRNNSPLHF. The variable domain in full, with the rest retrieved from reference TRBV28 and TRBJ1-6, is DVKVTQSSRYLVKRTGEKVFLECVQDMDHENMFWYRQDPGLGLRLIYFSYDVKMKEKGDIPEGYSVSREKKERFSLILESASTNQTSMYLCASSEQGRNNSPLHFGNGTRLTVT.

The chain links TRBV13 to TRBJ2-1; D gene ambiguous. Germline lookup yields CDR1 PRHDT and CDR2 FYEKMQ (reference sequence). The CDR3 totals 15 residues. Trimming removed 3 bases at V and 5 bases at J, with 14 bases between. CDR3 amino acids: CASSFGRGAHNEQFF. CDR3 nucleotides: TGTGCCAGCAGCTTTGGACGAGGAGCACACAATGAGCAGTTCTTC. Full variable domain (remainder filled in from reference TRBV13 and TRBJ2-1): AAGVIQSPRHLIKEKRETATLKCYPIPRHDTVYWYQQGPGQDPQFLISFYEKMQSDKGSIPDRFSAQQFSDYHSELNMSSLELGDSALYFCASSFGRGAHNEQFFGPGTRLTVL.